The 18 T cell receptor beta chains given below trace back to one sample, sequenced in a study of blood T cell repertoires in COVID-19. Only in-frame clones appear in the TCRdb table, and some are missing; sequencing was by immunoSEQ multiplex PCR. The data hold about 58,000 clones, with around 90% observed a single time. The sequencing input was peripheral blood. These receptors came from a man in his sixties with acute or convalescent COVID-19.

The genes are TRBV20-1 and TRBJ2-3; D not resolved. The V gene lost 5 bases and the J gene lost 4 bases, with 7 bases spanning the gap. The CDR3 is 11 residues long. CDR1 is DFQATT, CDR2 SNEGSKA, per germline (reference sequence). The CDR3 is CSAPSPDTQYF. As DNA, the CDR3 is TGCAGTGCTCCGAGCCCAGATACGCAGTATTTT.

This chain uses TRBV4-3 with TRBJ2-7; 12 nucleotides match TRBD1. Germline CDR1 and CDR2: LGHNA and YSLEER. CDR3 length: 16 residues. After removal of 2 bases from V and 10 bases from J, the junction contained 12 bases not matched to a gene. The CDR3 here is CASSQRMGTGGGYQYF. DNA of the CDR3: TGCGCCAGCAGCCAACGAATGGGGACAGGGGGCGGCTATCAGTACTTC.

The V and J genes are TRBV28 and TRBJ1-6, with D perhaps matching TRBD1 (5 bases). Germline CDR1 reads MDHEN; CDR2 reads SYDVKM. Trimming cost V 3 bases and J 7 bases, with 10 bases left between them. The CDR3 length is 14 residues. The DNA of the CDR3 is TGTGCCAGCAGTTTCCCGACAGAAAATTCACCCCTCCACTTT. Translated, it gives CASSFPTENSPLHF. Together with reference TRBV28 and TRBJ1-6, the CDR3 gives the full variable domain: DVKVTQSSRYLVKRTGEKVFLECVQDMDHENMFWYRQDPGLGLRLIYFSYDVKMKEKGDIPEGYSVSREKKERFSLILESASTNQTSMYLCASSFPTENSPLHFGNGTRLTVT.

The gene calls are TRBV4-3 and TRBJ2-7, with D possibly TRBD2 on 5 matching bases. Trimming took 2 bases from V and 6 from J, leaving 11 bases between them. Per the germline V gene, CDR1 is LGHNA and CDR2 is YSLEER. CDR3 length: 13 amino acids. CDR3 nucleotides: TGCGCCAGCAGCCAACGGACTGGGCGCGAGCAGTACTTC. Translation gives CASSQRTGREQYF.

The chain links TRBV5-1 to TRBJ1-4, with 8 bases matching TRBD1. The V gene end was trimmed by 1 base and the J gene end by 4 bases; junction bases not matched to a gene: 3. This CDR3 spans 15 amino acids. CDR1 is SGHRS, CDR2 YFSETQ, per germline. The CDR3 protein is CASSLRGTGNEKLFF. CDR3 sequence (DNA): TGCGCCAGCAGCTTGCGAGGGACAGGTAATGAAAAACTGTTTTTT.

The gene calls are TRBV11-3 and TRBJ2-1; 7 nucleotides match TRBD2. The length of the CDR3 is 15 residues. Germline CDR1 SGHNT, CDR2 YENEEA. Losses at the gene ends were 5 bases for V and 5 bases for J; bases not matched to a gene: 9. The chain's CDR3 is CASSLRRLANNEQFF. The CDR3, as DNA: TGTGCCAGCAGCCTACGAAGACTAGCAAACAATGAGCAGTTCTTC.

The chain combines TRBV4-3 with TRBJ2-1, with 10 bases aligning to TRBD2. V dropped 4 bases and J dropped 7; count of bases not matched to a gene: 7. The CDR3 is 15 amino acids. From germline, CDR1 is LGHNA and CDR2 YSLEER. CDR3 loop: CASSPSGGRGNEQFF. CDR3 bases: TGCGCCAGCAGCCCTAGCGGGGGAAGGGGGAATGAGCAGTTCTTC.

The chain is built from TRBV4-3 and TRBJ2-7; TRBD2 aligns across 9 bases. The germline V gene has CDR1 LGHNA and CDR2 YSLEER. J gave up 7 bases and V 1 base, and 5 bases lay outside the gene matches. The CDR3 totals 14 residues. CDR3 bases: TGCGCCAGCAGCCAAGGGACTAGCGCGGGAGAGCAGTACTTC. Its protein is CASSQGTSAGEQYF.

The chain is built from TRBV28 and TRBJ1-2, with 10 bases lining up with TRBD1. Germline CDR1 is MDHEN and CDR2 is SYDVKM. This CDR3 is built from 15 residues. The junction had 6 bases not matched to a gene; V was cut back by 7 bases and J by 1 base. The CDR3 loop is CASTTGQGNNYGYTF. As DNA, the CDR3 is TGTGCCAGCACCACGGGACAGGGGAATAACTATGGCTACACCTTC.

The CDR3 region is CASSLDPGVDSPLHF. The CDR3 nucleotides are TGTGCCAGCAGCTTAGATCCCGGGGTGGATTCACCCCTCCACTTT. The V call is TRBV11-3, the J call TRBJ1-6, with D unresolved. In germline, CDR1 is SGHNT, CDR2 YENEEA. This CDR3 contains 15 residues. V lost 0 bases, J lost 8 bases, and 11 bases lay in between.

The chain uses TRBV4-1 and TRBJ2-5; D may be TRBD1 (6 bases). The CDR3 contains 16 residues. Trimming left V 1 base short and J 1 base short, with 13 bases between. In germline, CDR1 is MGHRA, CDR2 YSYEKL. The CDR3 here is CASSQGVGTSQETQYF. DNA for the CDR3: TGCGCCAGCAGCCAAGGGGTCGGGACATCCCAAGAGACCCAGTACTTC.

This clone occurred a few times. The chain employs TRBV29-1 and TRBJ1-4; 8 bases are a match to TRBD1. V gave up 6 bases and J gave up 2 bases; unmatched junction bases: 5. This CDR3 contains 14 residues. The germline V gene has CDR1 SQVTM and CDR2 ANQGSEA. For the CDR3, the DNA is TGCAGCGTAATCCCAGGGGGCACTAATGAAAAACTGTTTTTT. It yields the protein CSVIPGGTNEKLFF. The full variable domain, completed using reference TRBV29-1 and TRBJ1-4, is SAVISQKPSRDICQRGTSLTIQCQVDSQVTMMFWYRQQPGQSLTLIATANQGSEATYESGFVIDKFPISRPNLTFSTLTVSNMSPEDSSIYLCSVIPGGTNEKLFFGSGTQLSVL.

The chain has TRBV19 and TRBJ2-5; D call uncertain. The CDR3 runs to 12 residues. V was clipped by 5 bases and J by 1 base, with 5 bases between them. The germline V gene has CDR1 LNHDA and CDR2 SQIVND (reference sequence). CDR3 in DNA: TGTGCCAGTAGTGGTAGCCAAGAGACCCAGTACTTC. It encodes CASSGSQETQYF.

The gene calls are TRBV19 and TRBJ1-5; D might be TRBD1 (5 bases). This CDR3 comprises 14 residues. Germline loops: CDR1 LNHDA, CDR2 SQIVND (reference sequence). With 7 bases removed from V and 7 bases from J, the gap between germline ends came to 17 bases. CDR3 region: CASTMGRGEQPQHF. In DNA form, the CDR3 reads TGTGCCAGTACCATGGGGCGGGGGGAACAGCCCCAGCATTTT.

The chain has TRBV28 and TRBJ2-5, with 7 bases identical to TRBD1. V shed 4 bases and J 4 bases; nucleotides not matched to a gene: 15. CDR1 and CDR2 from the germline V gene are MDHEN and SYDVKM. The CDR3 runs 17 residues. The CDR3 nucleotides read TGTGCCAGCAGTTCACCCCGACAGGGAAGATTTGTAGAGACCCAGTACTTC. Translating it yields CASSSPRQGRFVETQYF.

This rearrangement joins TRBV9 to TRBJ1-6; the match to TRBD1 covers 7 bases. Germline values: CDR1 SGDLS, CDR2 YYNGEE. CDR3 length: 19 residues. V shed 0 bases and J 5 bases; nucleotides not matched to a gene: 14. Written as DNA, the CDR3 is TGTGCCAGCAGCGTAGCTGGTCTCTATGACAGGGAGAATAATTCACCCCTCCACTTT. Translation: CASSVAGLYDRENNSPLHF.

The chain employs TRBV21-1 and TRBJ1-3; the tabulated D call, TRBD1, remains unverified against the DNA. TRBV21-1 counts as a pseudogene. This CDR3 has 13 residues. The DNA for the CDR3 is TGTGCCAGCTCCCTAGACAGGAGAGCCACCATATATTTT. Translating it yields CASSLDRRATIYF.

This clone showed up just a few times. This sequence joins TRBV30 and TRBJ1-6, with D possibly matching TRBD1 (5 bases). The germline V gene encodes CDR1 GTSNPN and CDR2 SVGIG (reference sequence). The CDR3 runs 11 residues. Trimming cost V 4 bases and J 17 bases, with 15 bases left between them. The CDR3 region is CAWKSREYIHF. The CDR3 nucleotides read TGTGCCTGGAAATCCAGGGAATATATCCACTTT.